This is a list of T cell receptor beta chains from one sample in a study of blood T cells in healthy people across ages. TCRdb processed the 5' RACE reads anew with MiXCR; each CDR3 protein has one entry. The sample lists under 850,000 distinct CDR3 sequences, 35% to 40% seen once, with 10% to 15% in the top ten. The sample was blood. These receptor sequences come from a man younger than 35 in good health. The CDR3 runs from the conserved cysteine through the conserved F or W. Each record gives: V gene, D gene, clone size, J gene, CDR3 DNA, CDR3 protein. The D gene is left open where the match is weak. Clone size is shown for a subset of rows, as once, few, many or a class of expanded clone.

TRBV20-1	.	few	TRBJ2-7	TGCAGTGCTAGAGATCTACAGGAGTCTCCCTACGAGCAGTACTTC	CSARDLQESPYEQYF
TRBV7-6	TRBD1	.	TRBJ2-1	TGTGCCAGCAGCCGGGGACAGGGCTTATCCTACGAGCAGTTCTTC	CASSRGQGLSYEQFF
TRBV20-1	.	.	TRBJ2-7	TGCAGTGCTACAGGGGGGTTACGCTACGACGAGCAGTACTTC	CSATGGLRYDEQYF
TRBV6-2/TRBV6-3	.	many	TRBJ2-3	TGTGCCAGCAGTTACTCGACCGTGGACGGTTATCGGTATTTT	CASSYSTVDGYRYF
TRBV7-2	.	many	TRBJ2-5	TGTGCCAGCAGCCTTAGGTCCCAAGAGACCCAGTACTTC	CASSLRSQETQYF
TRBV12-3/TRBV12-4	.	few	TRBJ2-1	TGTGCCAGCGTGGGCAGTTGGGCGGGGTACAATGAGCAGTTCTTC	CASVGSWAGYNEQFF
TRBV7-2	.	.	TRBJ1-5	TGTACCAGCAGCCCGGGCCAGAGCAATCAGCCCCAGCATTTT	CTSSPGQSNQPQHF
TRBV10-3	.	.	TRBJ1-1	TGTGCCATCAGTGGCGACAGCTACACTGAAGCTTTCTTT	CAISGDSYTEAFF
TRBV25-1	TRBD1	few	TRBJ1-1	TGTGCCAGCAGGGAGACAGGGATGAACACTGAAGCTTTCTTT	CASRETGMNTEAFF
TRBV5-1	.	many	TRBJ2-3	TGCGCCAGCAGCTTGGAGGCTCCTAGCACAGATACGCAGTATTTT	CASSLEAPSTDTQYF
TRBV5-4	TRBD1	.	TRBJ1-6	TGTGCCAGCAGCTTGGGCCGACAGGGAGATTCACCCCCCCACTTT	CASSLGRQGDSPPHF
TRBV5-1	.	.	TRBJ1-1	TGCGCCAGCAGCTTAGACCCGAGCGGGATTAACACTGAAGCTTTCTTT	CASSLDPSGINTEAFF
TRBV6-2/TRBV6-3	.	.	TRBJ2-1	TGTGCCAGCAGTTGGGATGGGGAGAGCAATGAGCAGTTCTTC	CASSWDGESNEQFF
TRBV27	TRBD1	.	TRBJ1-2	TGTGCCAGCAGTTCGGGACAGAGGAACTATGGCTACACCTTC	CASSSGQRNYGYTF
TRBV6-1	.	.	TRBJ2-2	TGTGCCAGCAGTCCAGAGGACCTAAACACCGGGGAGCTGTTTTTT	CASSPEDLNTGELFF
TRBV5-1	.	.	TRBJ2-5	TGCGCCAGCAGCCCGCCAGGCGGATGGCAAGAGACCCAGTACTTC	CASSPPGGWQETQYF
TRBV7-2	.	many	TRBJ2-7	TGTGCCAGCAGCCCTACCGGGATCGCTCCCTACGAGCAGTACTTC	CASSPTGIAPYEQYF
TRBV6-6	TRBD1	few	TRBJ1-1	TGTGCCAGCAGTTACTCTAGGACAGGTGCTAACACTGAAGCTTTCTTT	CASSYSRTGANTEAFF
TRBV7-7	.	.	TRBJ2-5	TGTGCCAGCAGCTTACAAGGAAGGGTTGAGACCCAGTACTTC	CASSLQGRVETQYF
TRBV20-1	.	.	TRBJ2-1	TGCAGTGCTAACAACGAAGAGACCCAGTTCTTC	CSANNEETQFF
TRBV5-1	TRBD1	.	TRBJ2-7	TGCGCCAGCAGCAGCCGACAGGGCTACTACGAGCAGTACTTC	CASSSRQGYYEQYF
TRBV25-1	.	.	TRBJ1-2	TGTGCCAGCAGAGTGGGCGACTATGGCTACACCTTC	CASRVGDYGYTF
TRBV2	.	.	TRBJ1-1	TGTGCCAGCAGTGACCCAGTAGGCCCTGAAGCTTTCTTT	CASSDPVGPEAFF
TRBV20-1	.	few	TRBJ1-1	TGCAGTGCGGTCGAGAACACTGAAGCTTTCTTT	CSAVENTEAFF
TRBV5-1	TRBD1	few	TRBJ1-4	TGCGCCAGCAGCTTGGGCCCGACAGGGGCTAATGAAAAACTGTTTTTT	CASSLGPTGANEKLFF
TRBV20-1	.	.	TRBJ2-2	TGCAGTGCTTTGAGGGACGCGAACACCGGGGAGCTGTTTTTT	CSALRDANTGELFF